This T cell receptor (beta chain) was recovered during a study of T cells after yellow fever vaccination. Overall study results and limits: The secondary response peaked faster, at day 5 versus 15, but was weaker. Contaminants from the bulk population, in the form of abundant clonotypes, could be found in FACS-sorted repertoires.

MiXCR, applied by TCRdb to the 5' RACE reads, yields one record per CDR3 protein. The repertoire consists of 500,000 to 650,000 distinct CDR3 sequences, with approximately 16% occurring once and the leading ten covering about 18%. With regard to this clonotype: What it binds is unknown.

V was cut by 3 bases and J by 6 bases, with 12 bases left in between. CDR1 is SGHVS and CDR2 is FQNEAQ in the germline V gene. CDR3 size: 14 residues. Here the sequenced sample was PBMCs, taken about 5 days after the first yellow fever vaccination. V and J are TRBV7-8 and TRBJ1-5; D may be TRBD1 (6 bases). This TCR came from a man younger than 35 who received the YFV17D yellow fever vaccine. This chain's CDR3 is CASSLNAGAQPQHF. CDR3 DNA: TGTGCCAGCAGCTTGAATGCAGGGGCTCAGCCCCAGCATTTT.